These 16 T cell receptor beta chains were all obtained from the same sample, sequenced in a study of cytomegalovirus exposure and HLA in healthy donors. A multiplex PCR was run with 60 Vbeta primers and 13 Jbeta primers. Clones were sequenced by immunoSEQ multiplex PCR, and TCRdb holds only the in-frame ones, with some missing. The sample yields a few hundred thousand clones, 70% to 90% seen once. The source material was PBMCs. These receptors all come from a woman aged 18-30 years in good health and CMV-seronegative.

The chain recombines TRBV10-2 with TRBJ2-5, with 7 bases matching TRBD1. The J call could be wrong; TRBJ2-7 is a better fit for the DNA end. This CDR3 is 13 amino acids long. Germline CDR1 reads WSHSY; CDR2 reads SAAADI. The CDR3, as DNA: TGCGCCAGTGTCAGGGGGAATCCCTACGAGCAGTACTTC. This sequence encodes CASVRGNPYEQYF.

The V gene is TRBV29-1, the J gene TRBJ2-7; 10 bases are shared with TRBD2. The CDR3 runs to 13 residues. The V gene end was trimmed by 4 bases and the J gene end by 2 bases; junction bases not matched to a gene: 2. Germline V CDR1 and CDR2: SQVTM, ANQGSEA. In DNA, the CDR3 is TGCAGCGTTGGGCTAGCGGGGGCCTACGAGCAGTACTTC. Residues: CSVGLAGAYEQYF.

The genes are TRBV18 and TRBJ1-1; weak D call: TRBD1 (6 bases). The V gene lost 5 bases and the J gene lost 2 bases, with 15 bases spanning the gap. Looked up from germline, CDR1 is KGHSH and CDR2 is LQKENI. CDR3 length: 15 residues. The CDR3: CASSAYKTGNTEAFF. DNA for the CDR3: TGTGCCAGCTCAGCATACAAGACAGGTAACACTGAAGCTTTCTTT. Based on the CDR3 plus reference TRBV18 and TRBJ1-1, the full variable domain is NAGVMQNPRHLVRRRGQEARLRCSPMKGHSHVYWYRQLPEEGLKFMVYLQKENIIDESGMPKERFSAEFPKEGPSILRIQQVVRGDSAAYFCASSAYKTGNTEAFFGQGTRLTVV.

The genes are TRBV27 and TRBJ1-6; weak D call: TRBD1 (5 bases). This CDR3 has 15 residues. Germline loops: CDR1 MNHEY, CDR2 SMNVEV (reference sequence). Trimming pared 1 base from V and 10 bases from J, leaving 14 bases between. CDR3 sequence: CASSLLGEGGSPLHF. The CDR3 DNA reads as TGTGCCAGCAGTTTATTAGGGGAGGGCGGCTCACCCCTCCACTTT.

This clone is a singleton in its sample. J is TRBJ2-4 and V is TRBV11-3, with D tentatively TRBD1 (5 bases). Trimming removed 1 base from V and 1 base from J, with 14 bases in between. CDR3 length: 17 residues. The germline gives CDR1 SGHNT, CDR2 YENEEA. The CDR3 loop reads CASSLASQDRAKNIQYF. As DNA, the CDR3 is TGTGCCAGCAGCTTAGCTTCACAGGATAGGGCCAAAAACATTCAGTACTTC.

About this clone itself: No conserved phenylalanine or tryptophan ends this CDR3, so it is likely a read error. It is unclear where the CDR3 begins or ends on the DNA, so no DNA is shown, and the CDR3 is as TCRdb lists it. CDR3 loop: CASSLAPGV. The rearrangement uses TRBV5-5 and TRBJ2-3; TRBD2 is the table's D call, not checked against the DNA. The CDR3 is 9 amino acids long, termini counted. Germline V gene data show CDR1 as SGHKS and CDR2 as YYEKEE (reference sequence).

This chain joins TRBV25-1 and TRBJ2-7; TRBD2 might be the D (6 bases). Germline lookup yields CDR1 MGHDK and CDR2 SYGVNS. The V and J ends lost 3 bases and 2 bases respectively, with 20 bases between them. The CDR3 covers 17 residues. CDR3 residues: CASSDGLGRDSTYEQYF. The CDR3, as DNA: TGTGCCAGCAGTGATGGTTTAGGAAGGGACTCGACCTACGAGCAGTACTTC.

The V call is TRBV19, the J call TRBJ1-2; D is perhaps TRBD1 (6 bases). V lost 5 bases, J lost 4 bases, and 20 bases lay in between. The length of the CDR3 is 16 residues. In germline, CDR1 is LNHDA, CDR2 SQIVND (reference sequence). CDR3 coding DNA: TGTGCCAGTAGTCGTTCTGGGGGGGCGCTTGGCTATGGCTACACCTTC. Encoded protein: CASSRSGGALGYGYTF.

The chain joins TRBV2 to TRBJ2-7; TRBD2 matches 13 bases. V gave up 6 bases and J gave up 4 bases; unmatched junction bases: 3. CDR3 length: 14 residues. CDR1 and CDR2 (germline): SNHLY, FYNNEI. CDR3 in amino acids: CASRPGLAGYEQYF. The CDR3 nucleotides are TGTGCCAGCAGGCCGGGACTAGCGGGGTACGAGCAGTACTTC. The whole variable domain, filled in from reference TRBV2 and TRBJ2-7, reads EPEVTQTPSHQVTQMGQEVILRCVPISNHLYFYWYRQILGQKVEFLVSFYNNEISEKSEIFDDQFSVERPDGSNFTLKIRSTKLEDSAMYFCASRPGLAGYEQYFGPGTRLTVT.

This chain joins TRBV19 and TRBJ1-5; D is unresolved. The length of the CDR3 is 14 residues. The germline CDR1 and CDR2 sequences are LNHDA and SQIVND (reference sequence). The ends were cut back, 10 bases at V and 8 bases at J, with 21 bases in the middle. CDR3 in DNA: TGTGCCACTCGGGAGAGAGAGTCAATCAAGCCCCAGCATTTT. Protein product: CATRERESIKPQHF.

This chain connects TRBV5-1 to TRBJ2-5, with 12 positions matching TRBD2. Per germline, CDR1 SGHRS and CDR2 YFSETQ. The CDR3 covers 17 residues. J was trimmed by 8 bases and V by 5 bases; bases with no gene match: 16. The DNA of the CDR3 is TGCGCCAGCAGTCCCAGGACTAGCGGGGCCCCAATGAATACCCAGTACTTC. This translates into CASSPRTSGAPMNTQYF.

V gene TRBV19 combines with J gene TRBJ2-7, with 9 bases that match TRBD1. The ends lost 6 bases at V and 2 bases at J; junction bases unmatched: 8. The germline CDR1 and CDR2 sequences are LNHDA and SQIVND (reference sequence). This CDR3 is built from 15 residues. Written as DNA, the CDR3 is TGTGCCAGTAGCCACGCGGACAGGGGTACCTACGAGCAGTACTTC. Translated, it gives CASSHADRGTYEQYF.

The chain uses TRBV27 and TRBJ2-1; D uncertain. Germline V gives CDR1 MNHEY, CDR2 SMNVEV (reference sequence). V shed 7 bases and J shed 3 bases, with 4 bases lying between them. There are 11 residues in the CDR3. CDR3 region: CASNSYNEQFF. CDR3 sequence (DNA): TGTGCCAGCAACAGCTACAATGAGCAGTTCTTC.

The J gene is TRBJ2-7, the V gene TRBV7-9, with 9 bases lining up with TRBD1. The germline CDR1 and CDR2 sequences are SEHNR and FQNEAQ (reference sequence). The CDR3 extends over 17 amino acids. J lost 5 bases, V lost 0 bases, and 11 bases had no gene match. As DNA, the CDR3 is TGTGCCAGCAGCTTAGCGCAGACAGGGGGTCTTTCCCACGAGCAGTACTTC. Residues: CASSLAQTGGLSHEQYF. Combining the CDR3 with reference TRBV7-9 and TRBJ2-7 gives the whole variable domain DTGVSQNPRHKITKRGQNVTFRCDPISEHNRLYWYRQTLGQGPEFLTYFQNEAQLEKSRLLSDRFSAERPKGSFSTLEIQRTEQGDSAMYLCASSLAQTGGLSHEQYFGPGTRLTVT.

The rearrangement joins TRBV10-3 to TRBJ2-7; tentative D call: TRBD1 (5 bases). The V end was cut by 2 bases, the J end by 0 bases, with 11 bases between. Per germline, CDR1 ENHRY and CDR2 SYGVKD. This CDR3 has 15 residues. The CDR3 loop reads CAISEVQGLSYEQYF. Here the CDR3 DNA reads TGTGCCATCAGTGAGGTCCAGGGCCTCTCCTACGAGCAGTACTTC.

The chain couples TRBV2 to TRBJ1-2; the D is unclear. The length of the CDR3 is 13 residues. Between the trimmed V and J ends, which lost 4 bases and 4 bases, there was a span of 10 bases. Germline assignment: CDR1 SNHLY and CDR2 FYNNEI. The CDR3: CASSARTAYGYTF. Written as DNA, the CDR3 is TGTGCCAGCAGTGCCAGGACTGCCTATGGCTACACCTTC.